This TCR beta chain was obtained from a study of CD4 T cells in relation to SARS-CoV-2 and coronaviruses. Broader study findings: Around 60% of donors had memory CD4+ clonotypes crossrecognizing SARS-CoV-2 and common cold coronavirus spike. Compared with monoreactive clones, crossreactive clones showed significantly weaker SARS-CoV-2 expansion.

The protocol was immunoSEQ multiplex PCR, while the TCRdb copy is restricted to in-frame clones and leaves out a portion. The data show 20,000 or so clones, around 75% seen once. Before the COVID-19 pandemic, during about 2011-2018, CD4+ T cells were taken from unexposed donors. CD4+ T cells were isolated from the cells after more than 8 days of culture. V shed 6 bases and J 2 bases; nucleotides not matched to a gene: 5. The CDR3 spans 14 residues. The germline V gene encodes CDR1 WNHNN and CDR2 SYGVQD (reference sequence). In its sample, this clone was seen a few times. What it recognizes is unknown. The receptor was isolated from a human donor in good health. The sequenced sample consisted of CD4+ T cells from PBMCs, cultured in vitro. The rearrangement joins TRBV10-1 to TRBJ2-3; 7 bases line up with TRBD1. CDR3 in amino acids: CASRPGQNTDTQYF. The CDR3 region has the DNA TGCGCCAGCAGGCCGGGACAGAACACAGATACGCAGTATTTT.